This TCR beta chain stems from a study of cytomegalovirus exposure and HLA in healthy donors. Findings and caveats of the study: There were three CMV-associated chains whose specificity for CMV antigens was confirmed in vitro. Within a later analysis, the majority of CMV-associated TCR beta chains appeared HLA-restricted. Researchers reported in a later analysis that a missense DCLRE1C variant was tied to TCR beta V- and J-gene trimming.

After removal of 1 base from V and 4 bases from J, the junction contained 5 bases not matched to a gene. Germline values: CDR1 SGHDN, CDR2 FVKESK. The CDR3 contains 16 residues. Healthy bone marrow donors made up the donor group. On this clone itself: The antigen remains unidentified.

The PCR was carried out with 60 Vbeta primers and 13 Jbeta primers. Some clones are missing from TCRdb's copy, which holds only in-frame ones; the method was immunoSEQ multiplex PCR. The sample lists roughly 100,000 clones, around 72% occurring once. The sequence was obtained from a male donor in good health and CMV-seronegative. Sequences were obtained from PBMCs. This chain uses TRBV14 with TRBJ2-3; 10 nucleotides line up with TRBD2. This CDR3 is CASSQASGRGADTQYF. The CDR3 DNA is TGTGCCAGCAGCCAAGCCAGCGGGAGGGGTGCAGATACGCAGTATTTT.